This is a list of T cell receptor beta chains from one sample in a study of vaccination and CD4 T cells after COVID-19. What these receptors recognize is not known. One entry per CDR3 protein, called by TCRdb with MiXCR from the PCR reads. This sample carries 13,000 or so distinct CDR3 sequences, 58% of them seen once, and the ten largest clones take approximately 17%. The input for sequencing was cultured CD4+ T cells from blood, taken after SARS-CoV-2 vaccination. These receptors were obtained from a human donor with COVID-19. Both conserved end residues are part of each CDR3. The D gene is left open where the match is weak. Size tells how often a clone was seen (once, few, many) or the class of an expanded clone, and some rows leave it out.

.	TRBV15	TRBJ1-2	.	TGTGCCACCAGCAGAGATAGGGAGGGAACCTATGGCTACACCTTC	CATSRDREGTYGYTF
TRBD1	TRBV27	TRBJ2-4	.	TGTGCCAGCAGTTCGGCCCAGGGGGCGGTAGCCAAAAACATTCAGTACTTC	CASSSAQGAVAKNIQYF
.	TRBV4-2	TRBJ1-1	.	TGTGCCAGCAGCCAAGATGGGGGGATTAGCACTGAAGCTTTCTTT	CASSQDGGISTEAFF
TRBD1	TRBV20-1	TRBJ1-2	.	TGCAGTGCCCTCAACAGGGGAAGCTATGGCTACACCTTC	CSALNRGSYGYTF
TRBD1	TRBV10-3	TRBJ1-2	few	TGTGCCATCAGTGAGGTCCCCAGGGGGATATCTAACTATGGCTACACCTTC	CAISEVPRGISNYGYTF
.	TRBV6-1	TRBJ1-5	few	TGTGCCAGCAGTGAGGCCCCAGGGCAGCAGCCCCAGCATTTT	CASSEAPGQQPQHF
.	TRBV7-9	TRBJ1-2	.	TGTGCCAGCAGCCCCGTCCAGTACTATGGCTACACCTTC	CASSPVQYYGYTF
TRBD1	TRBV6-1	TRBJ2-7	.	TGTGCCAGCAGTCGGACAGGTTTCTACGAGCAGTACTTC	CASSRTGFYEQYF
TRBD1	TRBV7-9	TRBJ2-5	.	TGTGCCAGCAAACCCGGGACAGGGTCTGGGCGGGAGACCCAGTACTTC	CASKPGTGSGRETQYF